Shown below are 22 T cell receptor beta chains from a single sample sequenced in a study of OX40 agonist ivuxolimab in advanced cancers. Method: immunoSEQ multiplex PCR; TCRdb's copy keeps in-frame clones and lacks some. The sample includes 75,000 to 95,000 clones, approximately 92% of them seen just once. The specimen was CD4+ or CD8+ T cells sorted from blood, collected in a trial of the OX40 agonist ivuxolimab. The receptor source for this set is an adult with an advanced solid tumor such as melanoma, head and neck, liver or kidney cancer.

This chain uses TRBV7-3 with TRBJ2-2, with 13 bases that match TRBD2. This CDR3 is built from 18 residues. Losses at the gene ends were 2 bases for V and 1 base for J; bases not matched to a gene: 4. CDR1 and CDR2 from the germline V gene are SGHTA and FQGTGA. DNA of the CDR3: TGTGCCAGCAGCTTAGGGAGGACTAGCGGGAGGAACACCGGGGAGCTGTTTTTT. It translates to CASSLGRTSGRNTGELFF. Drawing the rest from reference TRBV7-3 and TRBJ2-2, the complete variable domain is GAGVSQTPSNKVTEKGKYVELRCDPISGHTALYWYRQSLGQGPEFLIYFQGTGAADDSGLPNDRFFAVRPEGSVSTLKIQRTERGDSAVYLCASSLGRTSGRNTGELFFGEGSRLTVL.

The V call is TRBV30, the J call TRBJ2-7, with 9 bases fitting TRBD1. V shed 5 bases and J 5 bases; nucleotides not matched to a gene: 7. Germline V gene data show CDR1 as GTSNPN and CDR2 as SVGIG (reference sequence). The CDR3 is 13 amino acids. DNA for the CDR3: TGTGCCTGGGGGACAGGGTTAATTAACGAGCAGTACTTC. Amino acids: CAWGTGLINEQYF.

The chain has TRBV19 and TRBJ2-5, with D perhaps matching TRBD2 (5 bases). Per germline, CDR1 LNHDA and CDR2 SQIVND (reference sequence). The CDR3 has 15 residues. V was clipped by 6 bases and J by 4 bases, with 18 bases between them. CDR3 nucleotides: TGTGCCAGTAGGCCGAGGGCAGCGCCGGGAGAGACCCAGTACTTC. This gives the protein CASRPRAAPGETQYF.

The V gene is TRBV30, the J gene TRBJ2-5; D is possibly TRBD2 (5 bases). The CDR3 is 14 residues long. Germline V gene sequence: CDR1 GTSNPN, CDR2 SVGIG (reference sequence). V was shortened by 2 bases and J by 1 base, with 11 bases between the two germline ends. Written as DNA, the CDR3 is TGTGCCTGGAGTTTAACTAGGGTCCAAGAGACCCAGTACTTC. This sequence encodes CAWSLTRVQETQYF.

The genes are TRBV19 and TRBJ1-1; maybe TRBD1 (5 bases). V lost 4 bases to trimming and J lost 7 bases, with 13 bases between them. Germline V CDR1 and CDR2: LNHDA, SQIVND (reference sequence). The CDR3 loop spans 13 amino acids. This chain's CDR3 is CASSSSGGNEAFF. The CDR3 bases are TGTGCCAGTAGTAGTAGCGGGGGGAATGAAGCTTTCTTT.

The DNA of the CDR3 is TGTGCCAGCAGCTTAGCGGGGGGAGAAAACACTGAAGCTTTCTTT. It specifies CASSLAGGENTEAFF. The chain joins TRBV7-2 to TRBJ1-1; TRBD1 is a possible D gene (5 bases). V lost 0 bases, J lost 2 bases, and 10 bases lay in between. The CDR3 runs 15 residues. The V gene's germline CDR1 is SGHTA and CDR2 FQGNSA. Full variable domain (missing parts from reference TRBV7-2 and TRBJ1-1): GAGVSQSPSNKVTEKGKDVELRCDPISGHTALYWYRQSLGQGLEFLIYFQGNSAPDKSGLPSDRFSAERTGGSVSTLTIQRTQQEDSAVYLCASSLAGGENTEAFFGQGTRLTVV.

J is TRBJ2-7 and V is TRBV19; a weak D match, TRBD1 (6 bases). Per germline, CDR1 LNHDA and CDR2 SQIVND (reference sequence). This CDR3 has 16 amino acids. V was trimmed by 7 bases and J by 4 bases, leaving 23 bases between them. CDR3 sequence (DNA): TGTGCCAGTAATTCCCCGGCGGGCAGGGGCGGATACGAGCAGTACTTC. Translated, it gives CASNSPAGRGGYEQYF.

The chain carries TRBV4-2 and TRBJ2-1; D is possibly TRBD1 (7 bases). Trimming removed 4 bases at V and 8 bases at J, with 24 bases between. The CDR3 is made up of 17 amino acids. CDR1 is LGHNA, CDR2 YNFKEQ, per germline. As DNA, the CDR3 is TGTGCCAGCAGCCCAAACCCGGGCCAGGGGGGATCTTATGAGCAGTTCTTC. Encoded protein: CASSPNPGQGGSYEQFF.

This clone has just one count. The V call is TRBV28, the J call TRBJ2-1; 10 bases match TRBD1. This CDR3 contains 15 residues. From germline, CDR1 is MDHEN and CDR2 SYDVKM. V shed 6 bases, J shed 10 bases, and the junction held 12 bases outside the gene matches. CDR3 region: CASRSGQGGLEEQFF. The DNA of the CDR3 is TGTGCCAGCAGGAGCGGACAGGGGGGACTAGAAGAGCAGTTCTTC.

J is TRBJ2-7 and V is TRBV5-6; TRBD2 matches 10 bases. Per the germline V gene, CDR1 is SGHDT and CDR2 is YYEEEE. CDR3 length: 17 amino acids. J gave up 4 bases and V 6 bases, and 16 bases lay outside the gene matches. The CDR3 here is CASTLPWSSGSRYEQYF. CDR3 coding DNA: TGTGCCAGCACCCTGCCCTGGTCTAGCGGGAGTCGGTACGAGCAGTACTTC.

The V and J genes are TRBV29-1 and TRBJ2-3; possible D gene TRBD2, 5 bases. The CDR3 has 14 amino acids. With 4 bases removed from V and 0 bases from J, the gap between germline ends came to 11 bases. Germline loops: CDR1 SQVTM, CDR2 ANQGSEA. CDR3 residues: CSVASGISTDTQYF. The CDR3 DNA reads TGCAGCGTTGCTTCGGGGATCAGCACAGATACGCAGTATTTT.

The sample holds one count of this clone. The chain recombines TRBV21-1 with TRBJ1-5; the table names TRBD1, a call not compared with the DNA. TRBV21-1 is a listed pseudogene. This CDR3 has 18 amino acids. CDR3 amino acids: CASSNTEDGTGVNQPQHF. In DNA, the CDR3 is TGTGCCAGCAGCAATACGGAAGATGGGACAGGTGTCAATCAGCCCCAGCATTTT.

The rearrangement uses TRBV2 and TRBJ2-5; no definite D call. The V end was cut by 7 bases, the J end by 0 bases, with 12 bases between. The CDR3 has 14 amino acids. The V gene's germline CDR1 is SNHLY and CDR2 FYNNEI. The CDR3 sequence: CASISETYQETQYF. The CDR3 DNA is TGTGCCAGCATCTCAGAAACCTACCAAGAGACCCAGTACTTC.

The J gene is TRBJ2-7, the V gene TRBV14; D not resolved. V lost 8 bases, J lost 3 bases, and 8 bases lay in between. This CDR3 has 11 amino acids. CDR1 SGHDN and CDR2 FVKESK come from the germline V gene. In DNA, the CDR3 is TGTGCCAGCGCCATAAACTACGAGCAGTACTTC. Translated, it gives CASAINYEQYF. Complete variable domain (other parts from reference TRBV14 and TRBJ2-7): EAGVTQFPSHSVIEKGQTVTLRCDPISGHDNLYWYRRVMGKEIKFLLHFVKESKQDESGMPNNRFLAERTGGTYSTLKVQPAELEDSGVYFCASAINYEQYFGPGTRLTVT.

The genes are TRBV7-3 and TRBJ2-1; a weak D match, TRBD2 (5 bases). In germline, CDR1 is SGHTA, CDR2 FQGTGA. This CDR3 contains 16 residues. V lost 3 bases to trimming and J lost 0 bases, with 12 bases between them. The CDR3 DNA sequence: TGTGCCAGCAGCTTGTTCGGGCGGGTCTCCTACAATGAGCAGTTCTTC. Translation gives CASSLFGRVSYNEQFF.

The CDR3 DNA reads TGCGCCAGCAGCTGGACTGGACAGAGCTCCTACAATGAGCAGTTCTTC. It yields the protein CASSWTGQSSYNEQFF. V and J are TRBV5-1 and TRBJ2-1; D is possibly TRBD1 (6 bases). V shed 3 bases and J shed 0 bases, with 13 bases lying between them. Germline values: CDR1 SGHRS, CDR2 YFSETQ. The CDR3 length is 16 residues.

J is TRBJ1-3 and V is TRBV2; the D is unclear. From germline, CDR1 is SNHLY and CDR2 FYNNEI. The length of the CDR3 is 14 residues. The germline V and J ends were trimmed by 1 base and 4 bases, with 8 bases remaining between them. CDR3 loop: CASSEVRGGNTIYF. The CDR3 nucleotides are TGTGCCAGCAGTGAAGTTCGGGGAGGAAACACCATATATTTT. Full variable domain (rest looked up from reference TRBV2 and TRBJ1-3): EPEVTQTPSHQVTQMGQEVILRCVPISNHLYFYWYRQILGQKVEFLVSFYNNEISEKSEIFDDQFSVERPDGSNFTLKIRSTKLEDSAMYFCASSEVRGGNTIYFGEGSWLTVV.

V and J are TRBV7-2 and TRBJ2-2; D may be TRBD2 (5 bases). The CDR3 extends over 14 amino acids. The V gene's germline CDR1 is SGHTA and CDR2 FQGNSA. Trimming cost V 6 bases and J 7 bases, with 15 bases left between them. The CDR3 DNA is TGTGCCAGCAGTCCTCCCGGAGGAATCGGGGAGCTGTTTTTT. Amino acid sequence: CASSPPGGIGELFF.

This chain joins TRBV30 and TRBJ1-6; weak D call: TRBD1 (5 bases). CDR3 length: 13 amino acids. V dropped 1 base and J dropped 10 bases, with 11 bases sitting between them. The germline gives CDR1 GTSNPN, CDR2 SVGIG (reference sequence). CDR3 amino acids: CAWSAAGRSPLHF. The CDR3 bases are TGTGCCTGGAGTGCTGCAGGGCGCTCACCCCTCCACTTT.

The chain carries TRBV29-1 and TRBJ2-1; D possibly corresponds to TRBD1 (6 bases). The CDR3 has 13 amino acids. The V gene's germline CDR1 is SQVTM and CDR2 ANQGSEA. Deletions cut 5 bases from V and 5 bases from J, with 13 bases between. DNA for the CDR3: TGCAGCGTTCGACAGGTAATTAACAATGAGCAGTTCTTC. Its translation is CSVRQVINNEQFF.

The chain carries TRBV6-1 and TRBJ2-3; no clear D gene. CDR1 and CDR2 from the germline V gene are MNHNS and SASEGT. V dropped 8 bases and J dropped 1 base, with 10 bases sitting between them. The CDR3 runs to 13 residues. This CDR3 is CASGRPRTDTQYF. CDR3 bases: TGTGCCAGCGGAAGGCCCCGCACAGATACGCAGTATTTT.

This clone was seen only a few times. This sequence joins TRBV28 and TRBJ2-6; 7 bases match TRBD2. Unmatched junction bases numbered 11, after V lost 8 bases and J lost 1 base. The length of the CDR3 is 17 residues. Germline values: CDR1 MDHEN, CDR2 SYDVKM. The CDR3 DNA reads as TGTGCCAGCGCCGACTGGGGCGGGGGATCTGGGGCCAACGTCCTGACTTTC. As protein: CASADWGGGSGANVLTF.